The sequence of this T cell receptor beta chain was determined in a study of T cells in Graves' hyperthyroidism and ophthalmopathy. Study-level findings and limits: In the analysis, a 13 V-J model separated ophthalmopathy from stable hyperthyroidism.

A note on this clonotype: Its antigen is undetermined.

V gave up 4 bases and J gave up 8 bases; unmatched junction bases: 8. The CDR3 has 13 residues. Germline V gene data show CDR1 as SGHDT and CDR2 as YYEEEE. From RNA transcripts, TCR beta CDR3 regions were amplified. Carried out on the TCR CDR3, a first-round RT-PCR used the HTBI primer set. TCRdb analysed the multiplex PCR reads with MiXCR anew, one entry per CDR3 protein. The data show hundreds of thousands of distinct CDR3 sequences, less than 45% seen once. The sample was peripheral blood or thyroid tissue (not recorded which). The chain combines TRBV5-6 with TRBJ1-2; 7 bases map to TRBD1. This sequence originates from an adult man with Graves' disease, either hyperthyroidism or ophthalmopathy (not recorded which). The DNA for the CDR3 is TGTGCCAGCAGCCTGCGACAGGGTGGAGGCTACACCTTC. Amino acids: CASSLRQGGGYTF.